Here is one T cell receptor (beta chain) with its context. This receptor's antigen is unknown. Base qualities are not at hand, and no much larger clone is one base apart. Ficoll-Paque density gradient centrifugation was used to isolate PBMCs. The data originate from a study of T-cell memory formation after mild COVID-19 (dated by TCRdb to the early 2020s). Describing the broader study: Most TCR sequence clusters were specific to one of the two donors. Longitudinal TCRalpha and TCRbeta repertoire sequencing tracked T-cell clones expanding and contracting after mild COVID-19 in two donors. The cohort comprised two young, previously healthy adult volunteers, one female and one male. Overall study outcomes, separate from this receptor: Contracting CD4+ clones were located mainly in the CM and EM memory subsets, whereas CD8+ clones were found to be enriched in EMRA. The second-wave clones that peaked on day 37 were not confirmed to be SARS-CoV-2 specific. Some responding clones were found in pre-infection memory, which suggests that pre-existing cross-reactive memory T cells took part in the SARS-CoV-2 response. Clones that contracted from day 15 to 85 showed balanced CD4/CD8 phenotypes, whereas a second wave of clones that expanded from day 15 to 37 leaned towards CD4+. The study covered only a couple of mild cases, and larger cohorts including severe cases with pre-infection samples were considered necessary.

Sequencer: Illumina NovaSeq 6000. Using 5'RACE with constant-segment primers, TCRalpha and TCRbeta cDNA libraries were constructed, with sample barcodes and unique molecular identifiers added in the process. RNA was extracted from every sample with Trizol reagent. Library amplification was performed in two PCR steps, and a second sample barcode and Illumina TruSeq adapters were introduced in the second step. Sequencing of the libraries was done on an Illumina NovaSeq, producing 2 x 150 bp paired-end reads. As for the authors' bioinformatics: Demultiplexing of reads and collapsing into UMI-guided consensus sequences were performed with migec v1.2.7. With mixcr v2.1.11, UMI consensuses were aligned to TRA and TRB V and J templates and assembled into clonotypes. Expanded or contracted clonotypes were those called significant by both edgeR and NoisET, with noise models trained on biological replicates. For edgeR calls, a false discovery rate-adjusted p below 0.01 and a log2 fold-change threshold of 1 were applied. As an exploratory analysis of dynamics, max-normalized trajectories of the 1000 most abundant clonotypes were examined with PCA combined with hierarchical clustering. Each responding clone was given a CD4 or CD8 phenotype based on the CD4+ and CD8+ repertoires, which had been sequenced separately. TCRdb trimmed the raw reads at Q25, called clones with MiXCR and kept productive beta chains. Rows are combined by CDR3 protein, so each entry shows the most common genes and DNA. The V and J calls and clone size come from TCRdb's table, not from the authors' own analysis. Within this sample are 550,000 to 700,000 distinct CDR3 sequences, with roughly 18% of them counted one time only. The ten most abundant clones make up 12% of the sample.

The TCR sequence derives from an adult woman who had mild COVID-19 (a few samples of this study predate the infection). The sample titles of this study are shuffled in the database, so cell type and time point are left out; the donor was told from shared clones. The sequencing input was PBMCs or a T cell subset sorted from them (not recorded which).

The DNA is TGTGCCAGCGCAAACAGGGGTACCTACGAGCAGTACTTC. It translates as CASANRGTYEQYF. The sequence joins TRBV7-2 to TRBJ2-7; TRBD1 matches 7 bases in the middle. CDR1 SGHTA and CDR2 FQGNSA are derived from the germline V gene. Unmatched junction bases come to 6, with V trimmed by 8 bases and J by 2 bases. Its CDR3 holds 13 amino acids, cysteine through phenylalanine. The entry retains the CDR3 DNA only, 39 bases that are in frame from base 1.